This TCR beta chain was observed in a study of blood T cell repertoires in COVID-19. About the research overall: Specimens from acute and convalescent COVID-19 originated in the United States, Italy and Spain.

The assay was immunoSEQ multiplex PCR, and TCRdb's table has in-frame clones only and misses some. This sample yields roughly 250,000 clones, of which 85% are seen a single time; 6% to 7% belongs to the top ten. This CDR3 has 14 residues. V was pared by 3 bases and J by 2 bases, with 8 bases between. Germline V gene sequence: CDR1 SGHRS, CDR2 YFSETQ. The chain has TRBV5-1 and TRBJ2-2; D might be TRBD2 (6 bases). Sequencing was carried out using peripheral blood. The clonotype was recovered from a woman between 55 and 75 years old with active or convalescent COVID-19. The CDR3 DNA sequence: TGCGCCAGCAGCTCGGGACTTAACACCGGGGAGCTGTTTTTT. It translates to CASSSGLNTGELFF.